Below are 2 T cell receptor beta chains sequenced from a single sample in a study of blood T cells in healthy people across ages (dated by TCRdb to between 2014 and 2016). The receptor library was made with 5' RACE. The sample was run on an Illumina HiSeq 2500. The second PCR ran for roughly 7 to 11 cycles and used a J-beta primer mix along with a sample-barcoded 5' primer. TCRdb took the public reads, trimmed them with fastp at Q25, ran MiXCR for clone calling and kept in-frame beta chains. Identical CDR3 protein sequences are pooled into one entry, listed with their most common genes and DNA. Recorded for this sample are about 650,000 distinct CDR3 sequences; about 34% of them occurred a single time. The ten largest account for approximately 15% of the sample. Sample: blood. The receptors derive from a woman aged 80 or over in good health. Donor details come from another sample of the same person, matched by shared clones.

This clonotype has a handful of counts. This chain links TRBV7-6 with TRBJ2-2, with D perhaps being TRBD1 or TRBD2 (5 bases each). Germline-derived CDR1 and CDR2 are SGHVS and FNYEAQ. The CDR3 is 15 residues long. The ends were cut back, 5 bases at V and 3 bases at J, with 13 bases in the middle. CDR3 sequence: CASSPRWDDTGELFF. CDR3 DNA sequence: TGTGCCAGCAGCCCCCGGTGGGACGACACCGGGGAGCTGTTTTTT. Together with reference TRBV7-6 and TRBJ2-2, the CDR3 gives the full variable domain: GAGVSQSPRYKVTKRGQDVALRCDPISGHVSLYWYRQALGQGPEFLTYFNYEAQQDKSGLPNDRFSAERPEGSISTLTIQRTEQRDSAMYRCASSPRWDDTGELFFGEGSRLTVL.

There are many counts of this clonotype. The chain joins TRBV5-5 to TRBJ2-3, with 10 bases identical to TRBD2. CDR3 length: 15 residues. V lost 3 bases to trimming and J lost 5 bases; unmatched junction nucleotides: 6. CDR1 and CDR2 from the germline V gene are SGHKS and YYEKEE (reference sequence). The CDR3, as DNA: TGTGCCAGCAGCTCACTGCCTAGCGGGGGAGATACGCAGTATTTT. Protein sequence: CASSSLPSGGDTQYF.